These 25 T cell receptor beta chains were sequenced from one sample in a study of beta chain features in type 1 diabetes. The study's findings and limits: Shorter TCRB CDR3s, moderately but significantly so, marked every one of the four CD4+ subsets in Type 1 diabetes patients.

Which antigens these TCRs recognize remains unknown. Expressed TCRB transcripts were sequenced because the entire RNA isolate underwent reverse transcription. Measured with immunoSEQ multiplex PCR; TCRdb has only the in-frame clones, and not every one. Among about 340,000 clones, over 7% were seen once, and the ten largest hold roughly 1%. Sequencing used central memory CD4+ T cells from blood. All receptors come from a man younger than 45 with type 1 diabetes.

This chain joins TRBV9 and TRBJ2-3; TRBD2 matches at 8 bases. V trimming: 2 bases; J trimming: 3 bases; junction bases outside the gene matches: 8. CDR3 length: 16 amino acids. Germline assignment: CDR1 SGDLS and CDR2 YYNGEE. The chain's CDR3 is CASSVGLGLVTDTQYF. The CDR3 nucleotides are TGTGCCAGCAGCGTGGGGCTGGGACTAGTAACAGATACGCAGTATTTT.

This clone was seen more than once but under ten times. The chain employs TRBV7-9 and TRBJ1-3; D is possibly TRBD1 (6 bases). The CDR3 is made up of 15 amino acids. Trimming pared 5 bases from V and 2 bases from J, leaving 13 bases between. Germline CDR1 and CDR2: SEHNR and FQNEAQ (reference sequence). CDR3: CASSPGQGPGNTIYF. CDR3 in DNA: TGTGCCAGCAGCCCGGGGCAGGGGCCTGGAAACACCATATATTTT. Filled out from reference TRBV7-9 and TRBJ1-3, the complete variable domain reads DTGVSQNPRHKITKRGQNVTFRCDPISEHNRLYWYRQTLGQGPEFLTYFQNEAQLEKSRLLSDRFSAERPKGSFSTLEIQRTEQGDSAMYLCASSPGQGPGNTIYFGEGSWLTVV.

The V call is TRBV15, the J call TRBJ1-3; D is ambiguous. The length of the CDR3 is 16 residues. V shed 1 base and J shed 0 bases, with 10 bases lying between them. In germline, CDR1 is LNHNV, CDR2 YYDKDF (reference sequence). CDR3 sequence reads: CATSRVGSTSGNTIYF. The CDR3 coding sequence is TGTGCCACCAGCAGAGTAGGCAGTACCTCTGGAAACACCATATATTTT.

Written as DNA, the CDR3 is TGTGCCAGCAGCTATACAGGGGGCACTGAAGCTTTCTTT. Translated: CASSYTGGTEAFF. This rearrangement joins TRBV11-2 to TRBJ1-1; TRBD1 matches at 8 bases. From germline, CDR1 is SGHAT and CDR2 FQNNGV. This CDR3 has 13 amino acids. The V segment lost 4 bases and the J segment 4 bases; nucleotides outside the gene matches: 2.

The chain couples TRBV28 to TRBJ2-7; 13 bases fit TRBD2. The J segment lost 3 bases and the V segment lost 6 bases, leaving 11 bases of the junction unmatched. Per the germline V gene, CDR1 is MDHEN and CDR2 is SYDVKM. The CDR3 length is 17 residues. CDR3 DNA sequence: TGTGCCAGCAGGGCGACTAGCGGGGGGACCTCCCACTACGAGCAGTACTTC. Its translation: CASRATSGGTSHYEQYF.

The chain combines TRBV7-9 with TRBJ2-4, with D perhaps TRBD1 or TRBD2 (6 bases each). Trimming removed 5 bases from V and 9 bases from J, with 17 bases in between. There are 14 residues in the CDR3. Per the germline V gene, CDR1 is SEHNR and CDR2 is FQNEAQ (reference sequence). CDR3 bases: TGTGCCAGCAGCGGCGGCCAAGGGGGAGGCATTCAGTACTTC. Its translation is CASSGGQGGGIQYF.

This clone was recorded a few times. The chain joins TRBV4-2 to TRBJ2-5; tentatively, D is TRBD1 (6 bases). There are 12 residues in the CDR3. Trimming took off 5 bases at V and 5 bases at J, with 9 bases between the two ends. CDR1 is LGHNA and CDR2 is YNFKEQ in the germline V gene. The CDR3 DNA reads TGTGCCAGCAGCTTAGACAGGGAGACCCAGTACTTC. Amino acid sequence: CASSLDRETQYF.

J is TRBJ1-6 and V is TRBV27; TRBD1 matches 9 bases. V dropped 5 bases and J dropped 2; count of bases not matched to a gene: 7. The V gene's germline CDR1 is MNHEY and CDR2 SMNVEV (reference sequence). CDR3 length: 17 residues. This chain's CDR3 is CASSEKQGATYNSPLHF. In DNA, the CDR3 is TGTGCCAGCAGTGAAAAACAGGGGGCGACCTATAATTCACCCCTCCACTTT.

This clone was recorded a few times. V gene TRBV4-1 combines with J gene TRBJ2-2; D may be TRBD1 or TRBD2 (6 bases each). V was pared by 3 bases and J by 0 bases, with 14 bases between. Per germline, CDR1 MGHRA and CDR2 YSYEKL. There are 17 residues in the CDR3. Here the CDR3 DNA reads TGCGCCAGCAGCCAGGAATGGGGGGCCCCGAACACCGGGGAGCTGTTTTTT. It is translated as CASSQEWGAPNTGELFF.

This clone was seen a few times. The chain employs TRBV6-5 and TRBJ1-2; 11 bases align to TRBD1. V lost 6 bases, J lost 4 bases, and 7 bases stayed unmatched. Germline values: CDR1 MNHEY, CDR2 SVGAGI. This CDR3 comprises 15 residues. The CDR3 region is CASREHGQGAYGYTF. CDR3 coding DNA: TGTGCCAGCAGGGAACATGGACAGGGGGCCTATGGCTACACCTTC.

The chain employs TRBV6-1 and TRBJ2-3; no firm D call. Germline assignment: CDR1 MNHNS and CDR2 SASEGT. The CDR3 has 10 residues. V was trimmed by 10 bases and J by 8 bases, leaving 10 bases between them. The CDR3 is CATQEGTQYF. DNA for the CDR3: TGTGCCACCCAGGAAGGTACGCAGTATTTT.

The rearrangement joins TRBV5-6 to TRBJ1-1, with unresolved D. In germline, CDR1 is SGHDT, CDR2 YYEEEE. The ends were cut back, 3 bases at V and 4 bases at J, with 7 bases in the middle. The CDR3 sequence is 12 residues long. CDR3 region: CASSWGVTEAFF. CDR3 sequence (DNA): TGTGCCAGCAGCTGGGGAGTCACTGAAGCTTTCTTT.

V gene TRBV6-6 combines with J gene TRBJ2-7; either TRBD1 or TRBD2 may supply D (6 bases each). Trimming cost V 7 bases and J 6 bases, with 22 bases left between them. CDR1 and CDR2 (germline): MNHNY, SVGAGI (reference sequence). CDR3 length equals 15 residues. The CDR3 DNA sequence: TGTGCCAGCACCGCCCTAGGGGGGATCCGGGGCGAGCAGTACTTC. Its translation is CASTALGGIRGEQYF.

This clone was seen a handful of times. The chain uses TRBV18 and TRBJ2-1; 9 bases align to TRBD1. In germline, CDR1 is KGHSH, CDR2 LQKENI. The CDR3 totals 16 residues. V gave up 4 bases and J gave up 5 bases; unmatched junction bases: 9. Here the CDR3 reads CASSRLGTGTNNEQFF. The CDR3 nucleotides are TGTGCCAGCTCACGCTTGGGGACAGGGACAAACAATGAGCAGTTCTTC. Filled out from reference TRBV18 and TRBJ2-1, the complete variable domain reads NAGVMQNPRHLVRRRGQEARLRCSPMKGHSHVYWYRQLPEEGLKFMVYLQKENIIDESGMPKERFSAEFPKEGPSILRIQQVVRGDSAAYFCASSRLGTGTNNEQFFGPGTRLTVL.

The chain joins TRBV6-5 to TRBJ2-2, with TRBD2 identical over 11 bases. The ends lost 6 bases at V and 5 bases at J; junction bases unmatched: 5. Germline lookup yields CDR1 MNHEY and CDR2 SVGAGI. The CDR3 has 15 amino acids. CDR3 sequence (DNA): TGTGCCAGCAGAGGGGCTAGCGGGGGGACCGGGGAGCTGTTTTTT. Translated, it gives CASRGASGGTGELFF.

The chain uses TRBV9 and TRBJ1-1; the D is unclear. Germline CDR1 and CDR2: SGDLS and YYNGEE. V was trimmed by 1 base and J by 4 bases, leaving 14 bases between them. The CDR3 totals 15 residues. The CDR3 protein is CASSVTSTTGTEAFF. Here the CDR3 DNA reads TGTGCCAGCAGCGTAACCTCGACGACGGGCACTGAAGCTTTCTTT.

This chain uses TRBV2 with TRBJ1-5; no firm D call. Looked up from germline, CDR1 is SNHLY and CDR2 is FYNNEI. The ends were cut back, 6 bases at V and 3 bases at J, with 12 bases in the middle. The CDR3 runs 14 residues. CDR3 sequence (DNA): TGTGCCAGCAGGGCCGGGCTGAACAATCAGCCCCAGCATTTT. As protein: CASRAGLNNQPQHF.

This clone occurred many times. The rearrangement joins TRBV2 to TRBJ2-1, with TRBD2 matching 8 bases. The CDR3 spans 16 residues. Germline V CDR1 and CDR2: SNHLY, FYNNEI. Trimming removed 4 bases from V and 2 bases from J; junction bases left unmatched: 7. The CDR3 protein is CASSGQGAGAYNEQFF. The CDR3 bases are TGTGCCAGCAGTGGGCAGGGAGCGGGGGCCTACAATGAGCAGTTCTTC.

This clone was recorded a few times. This chain uses TRBV27 with TRBJ1-1, with a possible D match to TRBD1 (5 bases). The CDR3 runs 14 residues. Germline CDR1 MNHEY, CDR2 SMNVEV (reference sequence). Trimming pared 2 bases from V and 4 bases from J, leaving 11 bases between. The CDR3 DNA reads TGTGCCAGCAGTTTAGTACAGGTTGGCACTGAAGCTTTCTTT. Translation: CASSLVQVGTEAFF.

This clone came up a few times. This chain links TRBV2 with TRBJ1-2, with D uncertain. V lost 7 bases, J lost 3 bases, and 6 bases lay in between. This CDR3 spans 11 amino acids. The germline V gene has CDR1 SNHLY and CDR2 FYNNEI. The CDR3 region has the DNA TGTGCCAGCAATGGACACTATGGCTACACCTTC. Its protein product is CASNGHYGYTF.

This clone was counted a few times. J is TRBJ1-1 and V is TRBV5-5; D ambiguous. Deletions cut 0 bases from V and 7 bases from J, with 7 bases between. Per the germline V gene, CDR1 is SGHKS and CDR2 is YYEKEE (reference sequence). The CDR3 is 12 residues long. The CDR3 DNA follows: TGTGCCAGCAGCTTGGTCCGAAGTGAAGCTTTCTTT. It encodes CASSLVRSEAFF. Full variable domain (rest looked up from reference TRBV5-5 and TRBJ1-1): DAGVTQSPTHLIKTRGQQVTLRCSPISGHKSVSWYQQVLGQGPQFIFQYYEKEERGRGNFPDRFSARQFPNYSSELNVNALLLGDSALYLCASSLVRSEAFFGQGTRLTVV.

The sample holds a few counts of this clone. CDR3 residues: CASSETSGGARELFF. Written as DNA, the CDR3 is TGTGCCAGCAGTGAAACCAGCGGGGGGGCCCGGGAGCTGTTTTTT. The rearrangement joins TRBV2 to TRBJ2-2; 10 bases are shared with TRBD2. The CDR3 runs 15 residues. V dropped 2 bases and J dropped 9; count of bases not matched to a gene: 6. Germline V gene data show CDR1 as SNHLY and CDR2 as FYNNEI.

For this clone: The same CDR3 can be traced to other DNA sequences in this sample. The chain links TRBV28 to TRBJ2-1, with no clear D. The germline gives CDR1 MDHEN, CDR2 SYDVKM. V dropped 5 bases and J dropped 3 bases, with 2 bases sitting between them. The CDR3 has 11 residues. Here the CDR3 reads CASSNYNEQFF. The CDR3 DNA is TGTGCCAGCAGTAACTACAATGAGCAGTTCTTC. Filled out from reference TRBV28 and TRBJ2-1, the complete variable domain reads DVKVTQSSRYLVKRTGEKVFLECVQDMDHENMFWYRQDPGLGLRLIYFSYDVKMKEKGDIPEGYSVSREKKERFSLILESASTNQTSMYLCASSNYNEQFFGPGTRLTVL.

This clone was observed a handful of times. The chain carries TRBV18 and TRBJ2-7, with D perhaps TRBD1 (6 bases). Germline CDR1 is KGHSH and CDR2 is LQKENI. This CDR3 has 15 amino acids. Trimming pared 3 bases from V and 1 base from J, leaving 13 bases between. CDR3 sequence: CASSPADRRSYEQYF. The CDR3 nucleotides read TGTGCCAGCTCACCTGCCGACAGGAGGTCCTACGAGCAGTACTTC.

The table lists this clone with a few counts. CDR3 protein: CATSRDGDSPSYGYTF. For the CDR3, the DNA is TGTGCCACCAGCAGAGATGGTGATTCCCCCTCCTATGGCTACACCTTC. The chain carries TRBV15 and TRBJ1-2; D unclear. V lost 0 bases to trimming and J lost 4 bases, with 15 bases between them. The CDR3 sequence is 16 residues long. Germline lookup yields CDR1 LNHNV and CDR2 YYDKDF (reference sequence).